Shown below are 24 T cell receptor beta chains from a single sample sequenced in a study of cytomegalovirus exposure and HLA in healthy donors. In the PCR, 60 Vbeta and 13 Jbeta primers were used. Sequencing used immunoSEQ multiplex PCR; TCRdb keeps in-frame clones, though not all of them. The sample lists about 140,000 clones; approximately 72% were seen once. Sequenced sample: PBMCs. Receptor source: a man between 35 and 55 years old in good health and CMV-seronegative.

The rearrangement links TRBV5-6 to TRBJ1-6; 8 nucleotides match TRBD1. The CDR3 consists of 14 residues. Germline assignment: CDR1 SGHDT and CDR2 YYEEEE. Trimming cost V 4 bases and J 6 bases; bases outside gene matches: 3. The CDR3 nucleotides are TGTGCCAGCAGCCTCGACAGGGGTAATTCACCCCTCCACTTT. Its protein product is CASSLDRGNSPLHF.

This clone was seen only a few times. The V call is TRBV28, the J call TRBJ1-2; 7 bases are a match to TRBD1. The CDR3 covers 14 residues. V was pared by 3 bases and J by 5 bases, with 6 bases of the junction left unmatched. Germline V gene sequence: CDR1 MDHEN, CDR2 SYDVKM. The CDR3, as DNA: TGTGCCAGCAGTTTCGGGACAGCGCCTTATGGCTACACCTTC. This codes for CASSFGTAPYGYTF.

This clone was recorded a few times. This sequence joins TRBV6-1 and TRBJ2-2, with 7 bases identical to TRBD2. V trimming: 3 bases; J trimming: 5 bases; junction bases outside the gene matches: 6. Per the germline V gene, CDR1 is MNHNS and CDR2 is SASEGT. The length of the CDR3 is 15 residues. The CDR3 protein is CASSDHGLETGELFF. In DNA form, the CDR3 reads TGTGCCAGCAGTGACCACGGACTAGAAACCGGGGAGCTGTTTTTT.

The V and J genes are TRBV7-2 and TRBJ2-2; 10 bases are a match to TRBD2. The germline V gene encodes CDR1 SGHTA and CDR2 FQGNSA. Unmatched junction bases numbered 10, after V lost 3 bases and J lost 6 bases. This CDR3 has 17 amino acids. CDR3 bases: TGTGCCAGCAGCTTGAGTCTAGCGGGAGCCAGGTCCGGGGAGCTGTTTTTT. Amino acids: CASSLSLAGARSGELFF.

This chain joins TRBV6-1 and TRBJ2-3; 11 bases fit TRBD2. Germline V gene sequence: CDR1 MNHNS, CDR2 SASEGT. The CDR3 has 14 amino acids. V lost 6 bases and J lost 7; bases outside the gene matches: 6. The CDR3 loop is CASRSSGGVHTQYF. CDR3 in DNA: TGTGCCAGCAGAAGTAGCGGGGGGGTACATACGCAGTATTTT.

The sample holds a few counts of this clone. The rearrangement joins TRBV9 to TRBJ1-1; D gene ambiguous. V was shortened by 0 bases and J by 3 bases, with 9 bases between the two germline ends. From germline, CDR1 is SGDLS and CDR2 YYNGEE. The CDR3 is 14 amino acids. CDR3 sequence reads: CASSVARKDTEAFF. The CDR3 DNA is TGTGCCAGCAGCGTAGCCAGGAAAGACACTGAAGCTTTCTTT.

This chain uses TRBV7-2 with TRBJ2-7; TRBD2 matches 12 bases. This CDR3 contains 18 residues. Trimming at V came to 1 base and at J to 1 base, leaving 8 bases not matched to a gene. Germline lookup yields CDR1 SGHTA and CDR2 FQGNSA. CDR3 nucleotide sequence: TGTGCCAGCAGCTTAGATCTAGCGGGGGGGCATTCTTCCTACGAGCAGTACTTC. This codes for CASSLDLAGGHSSYEQYF. The whole variable domain, remainder taken from reference TRBV7-2 and TRBJ2-7, is GAGVSQSPSNKVTEKGKDVELRCDPISGHTALYWYRQSLGQGLEFLIYFQGNSAPDKSGLPSDRFSAERTGGSVSTLTIQRTQQEDSAVYLCASSLDLAGGHSSYEQYFGPGTRLTVT.

The V and J genes are TRBV25-1 and TRBJ1-2; no clear D. Germline CDR1 is MGHDK and CDR2 is SYGVNS. Trimming shortened V by 5 bases and J by 3 bases, and 10 bases separated the two germline ends. The CDR3 is 13 amino acids. The DNA for the CDR3 is TGTGCCAGCAGTCAAAGCCGGGACTATGGCTACACCTTC. It encodes CASSQSRDYGYTF.

The V call is TRBV18, the J call TRBJ2-7; 8 nucleotides align to TRBD2. Trimming took 6 bases from V and 0 from J; bases not matched to a gene: 7. The CDR3 contains 15 residues. The germline gives CDR1 KGHSH, CDR2 LQKENI. The DNA of the CDR3 is TGTGCCAGCTCCGTGAGCGGGGGACTCTCCTACGAGCAGTACTTC. This sequence encodes CASSVSGGLSYEQYF. Based on the CDR3 plus reference TRBV18 and TRBJ2-7, the full variable domain is NAGVMQNPRHLVRRRGQEARLRCSPMKGHSHVYWYRQLPEEGLKFMVYLQKENIIDESGMPKERFSAEFPKEGPSILRIQQVVRGDSAAYFCASSVSGGLSYEQYFGPGTRLTVT.

The sample holds many counts of this clone. Here the CDR3 reads CASSEGTGALREQYF. CDR3 bases: TGTGCCAGCAGTGAAGGGACAGGGGCCTTGAGAGAGCAGTACTTC. The V and J genes are TRBV2 and TRBJ2-7; 9 bases map to TRBD1. The junction had 8 bases not matched to a gene; V was cut back by 1 base and J by 7 bases. The V gene's germline CDR1 is SNHLY and CDR2 FYNNEI. The CDR3 runs 15 residues.

The chain combines TRBV7-3 with TRBJ1-1; D gene ambiguous. Trimming pared 2 bases from V and 3 bases from J, leaving 7 bases between. Germline V gene sequence: CDR1 SGHTA, CDR2 FQGTGA. The CDR3 extends over 13 amino acids. The CDR3 spells CASSLERDTEAFF. CDR3 bases: TGTGCCAGCAGCTTAGAACGGGACACTGAAGCTTTCTTT.

The CDR3 sequence is CASSLFAGIGYGYTF. CDR3 sequence (DNA): TGTGCCAGCAGCTTATTCGCAGGGATCGGCTATGGCTACACCTTC. The gene calls are TRBV7-9 and TRBJ1-2, with a tentative D call TRBD1 (5 bases). The germline CDR1 and CDR2 sequences are SEHNR and FQNEAQ (reference sequence). The CDR3 runs to 15 residues. V shed 2 bases and J shed 4 bases, with 14 bases lying between them.

This clone was detected only a few times. The chain combines TRBV6-6 with TRBJ1-4; TRBD1 is a possible D gene (6 bases). The CDR3 runs 15 residues. The germline V gene encodes CDR1 MNHNY and CDR2 SVGAGI (reference sequence). Trimming took 0 bases from V and 6 from J, leaving 11 bases between them. The DNA for the CDR3 is TGTGCCAGCAGTTACTCCCGGGACACCGATGAAAAACTGTTTTTT. Amino acid sequence: CASSYSRDTDEKLFF.

This chain joins TRBV7-2 and TRBJ1-2; D might be TRBD1 (5 bases). The CDR3 spans 13 residues. In germline, CDR1 is SGHTA, CDR2 FQGNSA. Trimming left V 5 bases short and J 7 bases short, with 14 bases between. The CDR3 reads CASSGRVQGGYTF. The CDR3 DNA reads as TGTGCCAGCAGCGGCCGGGTCCAGGGTGGCTACACCTTC.

CDR3 protein: CAISESVGSGANVLTF. CDR3 DNA sequence: TGTGCCATCAGTGAGTCGGTCGGCTCTGGGGCCAACGTCCTGACTTTC. The chain carries TRBV10-3 and TRBJ2-6; D is uncertain. Germline CDR1 is ENHRY and CDR2 is SYGVKD. V dropped 0 bases and J dropped 0 bases, with 6 bases sitting between them. The CDR3 covers 16 residues.

The V call is TRBV5-6, the J call TRBJ2-5, with 8 bases aligning to TRBD1. CDR1 and CDR2 (germline): SGHDT, YYEEEE. This CDR3 is 15 amino acids long. V lost 3 bases and J lost 5; bases outside the gene matches: 9. The CDR3 loop reads CASSSPTGERETQYF. The CDR3 DNA sequence: TGTGCCAGCAGCTCCCCGACAGGGGAAAGGGAGACCCAGTACTTC.

The chain employs TRBV2 and TRBJ2-5; TRBD1 might be the D (5 bases). This CDR3 has 14 amino acids. Germline assignment: CDR1 SNHLY and CDR2 FYNNEI. V was clipped by 0 bases and J by 4 bases, with 9 bases between them. The CDR3 region has the DNA TGTGCCAGCAGTGAAGCGGGGCGAGGAGAGACCCAGTACTTC. The encoded protein is CASSEAGRGETQYF.

This sequence joins TRBV2 and TRBJ2-5; TRBD2 matches 10 bases. This CDR3 is built from 16 residues. Germline CDR1 is SNHLY and CDR2 is FYNNEI. The V and J ends lost 3 bases and 6 bases, in that order; junction bases with no gene match: 10. The CDR3 here is CASSDAPSGRLQTQYF. The CDR3 bases are TGTGCCAGCAGTGACGCGCCTAGCGGGAGATTGCAGACCCAGTACTTC.

The genes are TRBV18 and TRBJ1-5; 9 nucleotides line up with TRBD1. CDR1 is KGHSH and CDR2 is LQKENI in the germline V gene. V gave up 5 bases and J gave up 3 bases; unmatched junction bases: 5. The CDR3 is 15 residues long. The CDR3 nucleotides are TGTGCCAGCTCAGAACAGGGGGCGAACAATCAGCCCCAGCATTTT. Its translation is CASSEQGANNQPQHF.

This chain connects TRBV9 to TRBJ2-5; TRBD2 aligns across 10 bases. Trimming at V came to 5 bases and at J to 5 bases, leaving 12 bases not matched to a gene. This CDR3 has 16 amino acids. The germline V gene has CDR1 SGDLS and CDR2 YYNGEE. The CDR3 loop is CASRPIAGGLPETQYF. CDR3 sequence (DNA): TGTGCCAGCAGACCAATAGCGGGGGGCCTCCCTGAGACCCAGTACTTC.

The chain links TRBV6-4 to TRBJ1-1, with TRBD1 as a possible D gene (5 bases). The CDR3 spans 12 residues. The V end lost 9 bases, the J end lost 5 bases, and 13 bases lay between the germline ends. From germline, CDR1 is MRHNA and CDR2 SNTAGT. CDR3 sequence (DNA): TGTGCCAGAAACACCAGGGTAACTGAAGCTTTCTTT. It is translated as CARNTRVTEAFF.

This clone was observed a few times. The chain couples TRBV11-2 to TRBJ2-7; D remains ambiguous. The CDR3 consists of 15 residues. Germline V lookup: CDR1 SGHAT, CDR2 FQNNGV. V was shortened by 7 bases and J by 3 bases, with 19 bases between the two germline ends. CDR3 in amino acids: CASIEVGDDFYEQYF. In DNA form, the CDR3 reads TGTGCCAGCATTGAGGTAGGAGACGACTTCTACGAGCAGTACTTC.

This clone has more than one count but fewer than ten. One end of the junction is discordant with germline, which a read error may explain. The rearrangement uses TRBV11-2 and TRBJ1-1, with 8 positions matching TRBD1. CDR1 and CDR2 from the germline V gene are SGHAT and FQNNGV. The CDR3 covers 14 residues. The CDR3 nucleotides read TGTGCCAGCAGCGACGGGACAGGATCTCGAAGCTTGGTCTTT. It codes for CASSDGTGSRSLVF.

The DNA of the CDR3 is TGTGCCAGCTCACCAGAGGGAGGGGCAGATACGCAGTATTTT. This translates into CASSPEGGADTQYF. The gene calls are TRBV18 and TRBJ2-3, with TRBD2 matching over 7 bases. J lost 4 bases, V lost 2 bases, and 3 bases had no gene match. From germline, CDR1 is KGHSH and CDR2 LQKENI. The CDR3 is 14 amino acids.